The 2 T cell receptor beta chains presented below share a single source sample, sequenced in a study of a mutant IDH1 vaccine in newly diagnosed glioma. Time point defined: week 5, during vaccination. Doses of 300 ug of mutant IDH1 20-mer peptide were given with topical imiquimod. Their antigen targets remain unknown. The repertoire was sequenced with immunoSEQ multiplex PCR; TCRdb's copy has only in-frame clones and lacks some. The profile shows roughly 42,000 clones, around 85% of them singletons. The sequencing used PBMCs, collected from a glioma patient whose treatment included an IDH1 peptide vaccine. Every receptor here comes from a middle-aged man with glioma.

This clone was recorded only once. The chain couples TRBV5-1 to TRBJ2-5; 11 bases match TRBD2. CDR1 and CDR2 from the germline V gene are SGHRS and YFSETQ. The CDR3 is 15 residues long. The ends lost 3 bases at V and 5 bases at J; junction bases unmatched: 6. CDR3 nucleotides: TGCGCCAGCAGCTACCTAGCGGGAGGCGGTGAGACCCAGTACTTC. Protein: CASSYLAGGGETQYF.

The chain recombines TRBV10-2 with TRBJ1-5, with D tentatively TRBD1 (5 bases). Germline V gene lookup returns CDR1 WSHSY and CDR2 SAAADI. V was trimmed by 6 bases and J by 9 bases, leaving 15 bases between them. The CDR3 has 13 residues. The CDR3 DNA reads TGCGCCAGCAGGCAGACAGTTACTCGGCCCCAGCATTTT. This sequence encodes CASRQTVTRPQHF.